This T cell receptor (beta chain) was documented in a study of T cells in Graves' hyperthyroidism and ophthalmopathy. The CDR3 is 15 residues long. J lost 2 bases, V lost 3 bases, and 6 bases had no gene match. Germline V lookup: CDR1 SGHRS, CDR2 YFSETQ. This clonotype was seen repeatedly, ten times or more. Authors of the study amplified TCR beta CDR3 regions from RNA transcripts. First-round RT-PCR with HTBI primers amplified the TCR CDR3 region. MiXCR was run by TCRdb on the multiplex PCR reads, yielding one entry per CDR3 protein. Seen here are about 400,000 distinct CDR3 sequences, about 16% observed once, and the top ten hold 32%.

This clonotype was sampled from a woman younger than 45 with Graves' hyperthyroidism. The chain couples TRBV5-1 to TRBJ1-1; 8 bases agree with TRBD1. Material: blood. This CDR3 reads CASSSHDRGNTEAFF. The DNA for the CDR3 is TGCGCCAGCAGCTCACACGACAGGGGAAACACTGAAGCTTTCTTT.